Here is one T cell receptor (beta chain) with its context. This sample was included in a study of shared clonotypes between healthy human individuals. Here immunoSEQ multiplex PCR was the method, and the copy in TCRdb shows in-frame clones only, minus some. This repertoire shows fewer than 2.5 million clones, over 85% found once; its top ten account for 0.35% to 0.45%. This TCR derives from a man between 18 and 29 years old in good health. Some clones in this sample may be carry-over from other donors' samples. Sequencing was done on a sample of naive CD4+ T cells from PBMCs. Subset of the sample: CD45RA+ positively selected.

CDR3 sequence reads: CASSITGTLFITDTQYF. The CDR3 nucleotides read TGTGCCAGTAGTATTACCGGGACCCTATTTATCACAGATACGCAGTATTTT. The gene calls are TRBV19 and TRBJ2-3; D assignment may be TRBD1 or TRBD2 (5 bases each). The CDR3 totals 17 residues. The germline V and J ends were trimmed by 3 bases and 2 bases, with 18 bases remaining between them. Germline V gives CDR1 LNHDA, CDR2 SQIVND (reference sequence).